This entry features one TCR beta chain sequence. As yet, its antigen is unknown. This sample stems from a study of PD-1 blockade in classical Hodgkin lymphoma. Study results and limitations: Relapsed/refractory patients reportedly had the lowest baseline TCR diversity, below newly diagnosed patients, who were below healthy donors.

Data came from immunoSEQ multiplex PCR; TCRdb stores just in-frame clones and leaves some out. The data contain over 20,000 clones, approximately 90% of them seen just once; the ten biggest clones take up approximately 2.7%. Exposure to brentuximab vedotin varied, and each patient had relapsed following autologous stem cell transplantation. CDR1 SGHRS and CDR2 YFSETQ come from the germline V gene. The CDR3 contains 17 residues. Trimming left V 0 bases short and J 0 bases short, with 12 bases between. The sample in question was peripheral blood mononuclear cells (PBMCs), obtained at baseline. The sequence was obtained from a human donor with classical Hodgkin lymphoma. The chain joins TRBV5-1 to TRBJ1-4; possibly TRBD1 for D (6 bases). The CDR3, as DNA: TGCGCCAGCAGCTTGGAGGACAGATTGGCAACTAATGAAAAACTGTTTTTT. Encoded protein: CASSLEDRLATNEKLFF.